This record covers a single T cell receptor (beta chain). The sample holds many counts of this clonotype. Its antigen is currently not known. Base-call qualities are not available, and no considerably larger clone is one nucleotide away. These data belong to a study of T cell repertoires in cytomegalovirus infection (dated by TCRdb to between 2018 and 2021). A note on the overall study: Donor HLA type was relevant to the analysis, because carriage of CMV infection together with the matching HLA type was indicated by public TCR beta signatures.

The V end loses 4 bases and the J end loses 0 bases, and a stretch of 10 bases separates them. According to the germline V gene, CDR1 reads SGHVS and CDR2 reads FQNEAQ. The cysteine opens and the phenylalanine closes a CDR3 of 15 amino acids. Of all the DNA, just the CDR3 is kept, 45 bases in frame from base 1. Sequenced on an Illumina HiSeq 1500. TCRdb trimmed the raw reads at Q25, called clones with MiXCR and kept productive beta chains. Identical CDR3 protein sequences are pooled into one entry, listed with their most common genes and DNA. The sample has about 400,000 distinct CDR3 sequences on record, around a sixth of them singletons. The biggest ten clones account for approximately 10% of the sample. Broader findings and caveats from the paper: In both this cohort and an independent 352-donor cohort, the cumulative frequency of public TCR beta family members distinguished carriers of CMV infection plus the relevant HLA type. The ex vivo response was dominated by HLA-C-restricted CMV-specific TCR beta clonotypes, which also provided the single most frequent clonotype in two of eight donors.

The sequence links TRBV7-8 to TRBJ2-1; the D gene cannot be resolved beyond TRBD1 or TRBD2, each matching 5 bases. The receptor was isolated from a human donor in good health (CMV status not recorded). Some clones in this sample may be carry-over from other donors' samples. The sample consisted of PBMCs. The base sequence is TGTGCCAGCAGCTCCCCGGGACCCTCCTACAATGAGCAGTTCTTC. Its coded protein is CASSSPGPSYNEQFF.